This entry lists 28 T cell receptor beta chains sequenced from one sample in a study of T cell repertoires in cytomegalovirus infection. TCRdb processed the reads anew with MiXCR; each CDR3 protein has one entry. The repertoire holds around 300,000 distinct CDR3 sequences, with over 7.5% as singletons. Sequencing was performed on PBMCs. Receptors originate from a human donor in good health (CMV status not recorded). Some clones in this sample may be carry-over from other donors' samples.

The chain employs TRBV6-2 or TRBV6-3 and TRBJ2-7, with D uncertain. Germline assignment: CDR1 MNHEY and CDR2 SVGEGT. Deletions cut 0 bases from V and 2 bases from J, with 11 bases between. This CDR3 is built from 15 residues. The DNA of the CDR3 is TGTGCCAGCAGTTACTCGTGGCAGGAAGCCTACGAGCAGTACTTC. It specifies CASSYSWQEAYEQYF.

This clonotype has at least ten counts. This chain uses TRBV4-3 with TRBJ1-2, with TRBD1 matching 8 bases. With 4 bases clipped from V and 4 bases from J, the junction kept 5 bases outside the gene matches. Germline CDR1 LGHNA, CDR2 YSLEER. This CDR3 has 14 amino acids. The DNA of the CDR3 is TGCGCCAGCAGCCGCGGACAGGGTGGCTATGGCTACACCTTC. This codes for CASSRGQGGYGYTF.

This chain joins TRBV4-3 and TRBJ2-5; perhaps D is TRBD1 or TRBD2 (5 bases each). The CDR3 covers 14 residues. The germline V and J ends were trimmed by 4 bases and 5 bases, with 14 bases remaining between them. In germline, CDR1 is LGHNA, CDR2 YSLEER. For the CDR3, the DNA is TGCGCCAGCAGCCTCTGGGGGACCGGGGAGACCCAGTACTTC. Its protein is CASSLWGTGETQYF.

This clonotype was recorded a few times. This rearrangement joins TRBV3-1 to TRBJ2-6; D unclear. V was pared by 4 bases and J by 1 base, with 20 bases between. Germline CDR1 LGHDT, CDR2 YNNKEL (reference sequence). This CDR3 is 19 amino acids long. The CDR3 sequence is CASSRDWAAGVSGANVLTF. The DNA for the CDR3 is TGTGCCAGCAGCCGAGATTGGGCGGCCGGAGTGTCTGGGGCCAACGTCCTGACTTTC. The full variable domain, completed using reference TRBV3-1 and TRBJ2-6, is DTAVSQTPKYLVTQMGNDKSIKCEQNLGHDTMYWYKQDSKKFLKIMFSYNNKELIINETVPNRFSPKSPDKAHLNLHINSLELGDSAVYFCASSRDWAAGVSGANVLTFGAGSRLTVL.

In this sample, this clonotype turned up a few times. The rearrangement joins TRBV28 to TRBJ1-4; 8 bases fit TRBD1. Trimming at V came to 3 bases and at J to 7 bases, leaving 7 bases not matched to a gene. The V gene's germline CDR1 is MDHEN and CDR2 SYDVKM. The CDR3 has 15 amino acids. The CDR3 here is CASSFSGGVGEKLFF. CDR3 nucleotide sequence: TGTGCCAGCAGTTTTTCAGGGGGCGTGGGTGAAAAACTGTTTTTT.

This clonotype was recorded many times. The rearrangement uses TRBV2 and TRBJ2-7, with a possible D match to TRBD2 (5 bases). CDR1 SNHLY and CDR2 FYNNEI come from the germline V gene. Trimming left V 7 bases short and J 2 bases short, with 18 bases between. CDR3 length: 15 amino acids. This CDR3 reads CASIRSAGATYEQYF. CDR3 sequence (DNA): TGTGCCAGCATCCGTTCGGCGGGTGCCACCTACGAGCAGTACTTC.

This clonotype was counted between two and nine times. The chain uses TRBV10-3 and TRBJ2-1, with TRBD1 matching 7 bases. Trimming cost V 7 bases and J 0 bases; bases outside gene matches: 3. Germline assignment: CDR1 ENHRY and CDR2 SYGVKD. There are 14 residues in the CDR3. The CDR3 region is CAIMGDSSYNEQFF. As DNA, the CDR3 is TGTGCCATCATGGGGGACAGCTCCTACAATGAGCAGTTCTTC.

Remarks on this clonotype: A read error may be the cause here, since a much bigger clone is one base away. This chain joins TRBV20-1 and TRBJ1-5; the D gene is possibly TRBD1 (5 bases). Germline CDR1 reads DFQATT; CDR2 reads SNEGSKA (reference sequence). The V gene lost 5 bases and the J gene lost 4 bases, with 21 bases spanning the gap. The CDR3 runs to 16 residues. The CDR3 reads CSAGMVRGEGNQPQHF. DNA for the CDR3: TGCAGTGCTGGAATGGTACGCGGAGAGGGGAATCAGCCCCAGCATTTT.

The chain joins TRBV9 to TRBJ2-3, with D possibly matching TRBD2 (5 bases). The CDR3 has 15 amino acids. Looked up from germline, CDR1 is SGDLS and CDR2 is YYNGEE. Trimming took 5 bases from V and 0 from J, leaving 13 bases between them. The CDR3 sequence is CASRRTPHSTDTQYF. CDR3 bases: TGTGCCAGCAGACGGACTCCACATAGCACAGATACGCAGTATTTT.

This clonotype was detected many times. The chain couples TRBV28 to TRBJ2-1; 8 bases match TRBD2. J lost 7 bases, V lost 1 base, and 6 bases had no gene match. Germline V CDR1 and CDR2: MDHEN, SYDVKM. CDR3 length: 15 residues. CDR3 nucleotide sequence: TGTGCCAGCAGTTTATATAGCGGGATAAAAAATGAGCAGTTCTTC. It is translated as CASSLYSGIKNEQFF.

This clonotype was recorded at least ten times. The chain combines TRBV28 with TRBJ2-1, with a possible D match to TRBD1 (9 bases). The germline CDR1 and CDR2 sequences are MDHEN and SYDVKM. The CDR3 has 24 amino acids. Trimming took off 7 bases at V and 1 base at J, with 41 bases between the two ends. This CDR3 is CASTAVLGTGLGRGGRESYNEQFF. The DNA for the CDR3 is TGTGCCAGCACCGCCGTTTTAGGGACAGGGTTGGGACGGGGGGGCCGAGAATCCTACAATGAGCAGTTCTTC. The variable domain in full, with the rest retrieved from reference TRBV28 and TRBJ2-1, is DVKVTQSSRYLVKRTGEKVFLECVQDMDHENMFWYRQDPGLGLRLIYFSYDVKMKEKGDIPEGYSVSREKKERFSLILESASTNQTSMYLCASTAVLGTGLGRGGRESYNEQFFGPGTRLTVL.

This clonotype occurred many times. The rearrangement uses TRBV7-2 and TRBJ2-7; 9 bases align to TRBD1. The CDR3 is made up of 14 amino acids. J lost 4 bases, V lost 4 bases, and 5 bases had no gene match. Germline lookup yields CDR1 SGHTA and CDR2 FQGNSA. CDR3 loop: CASSSTGGTYEQYF. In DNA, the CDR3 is TGTGCCAGCAGCTCGACAGGGGGTACATACGAGCAGTACTTC.

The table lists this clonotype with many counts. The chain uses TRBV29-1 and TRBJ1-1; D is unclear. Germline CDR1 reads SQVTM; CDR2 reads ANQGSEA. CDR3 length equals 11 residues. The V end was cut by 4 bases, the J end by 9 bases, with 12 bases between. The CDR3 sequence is CSVGSVQQAFF. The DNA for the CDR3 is TGCAGCGTTGGGAGCGTGCAGCAAGCTTTCTTT.

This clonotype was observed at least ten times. The CDR3 DNA is TGTGCCAGCAGACCCCAGAGGGGGACGAACACCGGGGAGCTGTTTTTT. This gives the protein CASRPQRGTNTGELFF. V gene TRBV12-3 or TRBV12-4 combines with J gene TRBJ2-2, with D maybe TRBD1 (6 bases). The length of the CDR3 is 16 residues. V was cut by 6 bases and J by 0 bases, with 14 bases left in between.

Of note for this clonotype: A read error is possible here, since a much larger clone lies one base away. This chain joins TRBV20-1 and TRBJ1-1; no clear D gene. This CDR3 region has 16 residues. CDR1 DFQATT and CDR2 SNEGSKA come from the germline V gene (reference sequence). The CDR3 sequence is CCARDIGRLSNTEAFF. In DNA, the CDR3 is TGCTGTGCTAGAGATATCGGGAGACTCTCGAACACTGAAGCTTTCTTT.

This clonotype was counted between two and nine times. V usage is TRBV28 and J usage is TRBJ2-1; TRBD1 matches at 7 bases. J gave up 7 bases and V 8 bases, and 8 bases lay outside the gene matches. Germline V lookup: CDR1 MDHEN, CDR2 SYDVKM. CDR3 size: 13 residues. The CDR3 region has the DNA TGTGCCAGCTTTAGGACAGGAGGTAATGAGCAGTTCTTC. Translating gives CASFRTGGNEQFF.

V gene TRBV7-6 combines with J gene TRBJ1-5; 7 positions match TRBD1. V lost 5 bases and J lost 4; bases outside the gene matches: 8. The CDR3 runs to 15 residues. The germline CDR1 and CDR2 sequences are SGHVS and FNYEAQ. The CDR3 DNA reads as TGTGCCAGCAGCCCGGAAGGGGGCTTGAATCAGCCCCAGCATTTT. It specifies CASSPEGGLNQPQHF.

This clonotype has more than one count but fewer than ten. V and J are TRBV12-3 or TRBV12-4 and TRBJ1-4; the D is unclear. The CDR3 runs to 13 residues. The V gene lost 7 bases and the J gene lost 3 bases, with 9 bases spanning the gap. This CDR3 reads CASTIHPNEKLFF. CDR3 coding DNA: TGTGCCAGCACCATTCATCCTAATGAAAAACTGTTTTTT.

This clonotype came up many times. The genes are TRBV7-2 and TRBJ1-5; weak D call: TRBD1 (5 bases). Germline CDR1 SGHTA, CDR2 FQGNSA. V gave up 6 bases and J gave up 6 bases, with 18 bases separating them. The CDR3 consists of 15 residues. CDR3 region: CASSWTSVGGQPQHF. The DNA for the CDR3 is TGTGCCAGCAGTTGGACGAGTGTCGGGGGTCAGCCCCAGCATTTT.

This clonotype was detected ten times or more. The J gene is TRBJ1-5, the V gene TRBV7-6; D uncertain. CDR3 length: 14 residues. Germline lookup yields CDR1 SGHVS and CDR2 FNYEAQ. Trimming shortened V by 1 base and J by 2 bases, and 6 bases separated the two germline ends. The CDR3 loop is CASSLGKGNQPQHF. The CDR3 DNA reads TGTGCCAGCAGCTTAGGTAAAGGCAATCAGCCCCAGCATTTT.

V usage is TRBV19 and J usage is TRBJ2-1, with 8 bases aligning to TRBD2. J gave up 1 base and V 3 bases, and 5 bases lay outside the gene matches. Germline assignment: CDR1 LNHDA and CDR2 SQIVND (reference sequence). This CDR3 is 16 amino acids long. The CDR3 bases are TGTGCCAGTAGTATCTGGCTAGCGGGTTCCTACAATGAGCAGTTCTTC. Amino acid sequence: CASSIWLAGSYNEQFF.

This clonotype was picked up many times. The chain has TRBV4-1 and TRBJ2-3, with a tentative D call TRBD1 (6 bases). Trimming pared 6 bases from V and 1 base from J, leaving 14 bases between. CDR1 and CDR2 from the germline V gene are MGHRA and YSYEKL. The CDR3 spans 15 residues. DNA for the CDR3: TGCGCCAGCAGAATTCAACAGGGTCGCACAGATACGCAGTATTTT. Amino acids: CASRIQQGRTDTQYF.

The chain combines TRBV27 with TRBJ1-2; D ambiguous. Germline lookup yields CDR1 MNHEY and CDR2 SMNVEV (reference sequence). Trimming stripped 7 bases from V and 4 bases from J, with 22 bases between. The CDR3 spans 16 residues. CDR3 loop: CASKSTISGPGYGYTF. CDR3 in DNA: TGTGCCAGCAAAAGCACCATCTCGGGTCCTGGCTATGGCTACACCTTC.

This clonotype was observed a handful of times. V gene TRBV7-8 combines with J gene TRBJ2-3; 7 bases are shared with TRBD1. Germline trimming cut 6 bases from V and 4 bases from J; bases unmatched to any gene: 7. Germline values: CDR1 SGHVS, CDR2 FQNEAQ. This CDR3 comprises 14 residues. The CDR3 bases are TGTGCCAGCAGTTTACAGGGGCGTTCAGATACGCAGTATTTT. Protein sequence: CASSLQGRSDTQYF.

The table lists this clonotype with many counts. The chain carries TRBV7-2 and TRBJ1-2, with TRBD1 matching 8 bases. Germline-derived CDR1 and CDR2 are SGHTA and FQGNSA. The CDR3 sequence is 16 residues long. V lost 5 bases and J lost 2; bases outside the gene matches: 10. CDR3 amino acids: CASSVAQGGGNYGYTF. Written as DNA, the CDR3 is TGTGCCAGCAGCGTCGCACAGGGGGGGGGGAACTATGGCTACACCTTC.

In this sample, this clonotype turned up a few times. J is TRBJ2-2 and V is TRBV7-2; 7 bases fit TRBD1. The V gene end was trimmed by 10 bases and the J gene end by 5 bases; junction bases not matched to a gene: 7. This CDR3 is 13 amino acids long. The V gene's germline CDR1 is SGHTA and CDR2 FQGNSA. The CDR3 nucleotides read TGTGCCAAATTATACAGGGGAACCGGGGAGCTGTTTTTT. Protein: CAKLYRGTGELFF.

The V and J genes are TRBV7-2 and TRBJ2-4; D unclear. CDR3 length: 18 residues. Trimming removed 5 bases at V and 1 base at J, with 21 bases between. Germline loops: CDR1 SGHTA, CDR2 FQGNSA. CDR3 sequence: CASSLGDIQLGAKNIQYF. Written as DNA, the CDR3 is TGTGCCAGCAGCCTCGGTGACATACAGCTAGGGGCCAAAAACATTCAGTACTTC.

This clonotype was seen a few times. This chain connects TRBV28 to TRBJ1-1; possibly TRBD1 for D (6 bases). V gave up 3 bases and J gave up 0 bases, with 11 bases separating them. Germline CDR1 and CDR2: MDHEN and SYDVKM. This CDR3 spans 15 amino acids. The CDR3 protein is CASSFGRDMNTEAFF. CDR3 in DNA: TGTGCCAGCAGTTTTGGAAGGGACATGAACACTGAAGCTTTCTTT.